These T cell receptor beta chains were read from a single sample in a study of cytomegalovirus exposure and HLA in healthy donors. Assay used: immunoSEQ multiplex PCR; TCRdb lists only in-frame clones, some missing. The table records roughly 60,000 clones, approximately 96% of them present only once. Specimen: PBMCs. Every receptor here comes from a man between 18 and 29 years old in good health and CMV-seronegative. The conserved cysteine and the conserved F or W are not part of the CDR3 here. A D gene is named only where the DNA matches it firmly. A row's size may be missing; if present it is once, few, many or a size class.

17	TRBD1	TRBV28	TRBJ2-6	-	ASSAPGQATTGGANVLT
11	-	TRBV30	TRBJ1-5	-	AWSTGLNQPQH
13	TRBD2	TRBV5-1	TRBJ2-2	-	ASSFTSGNTGELF
10	-	TRBV11-2	TRBJ2-7	-	ASSSVSGEQY
11	-	TRBV29-1	TRBJ2-1	-	SVVAGAYNEQF
12	TRBD1	TRBV6-1	TRBJ1-5	-	ASSPGQKNQPQH
10	-	TRBV29-1	TRBJ2-1	-	SVQDNYNEQF
15	TRBD1	TRBV4-1	TRBJ1-1	once	ASSHNARQGWFTEAF
13	-	TRBV27	TRBJ1-3	once	ASRLTGTSGNTIY
14	TRBD1	TRBV5-1	TRBJ1-5	-	ASSLAGTGSNQPQH
13	TRBD2	TRBV7-6	TRBJ2-3	-	ASSWRTSGTDTQY
12	TRBD1	TRBV12-5	TRBJ1-2	-	ASGHGQGAYGYT
13	-	TRBV19	TRBJ1-1	-	ASTRGELGNTEAF
13	TRBD2	TRBV9	TRBJ2-1	-	ASSVDGRAYNEQF
13	TRBD2	TRBV6-1	TRBJ2-1	-	ASSDLRAGGDEQF
14	-	TRBV9	TRBJ2-1	-	ASSVGGRSSYNEQF
11	TRBD2	TRBV6-6	TRBJ2-7	-	ASSGLAGDEQY
14	TRBD1	TRBV4-1	TRBJ1-4	-	ASSYRGPTYNEKLF
11	-	TRBV7-2	TRBJ2-5	once	ASSLDRGETQY
11	-	TRBV18	TRBJ2-7	few	ASSLGHTYEQY
11	-	TRBV19	TRBJ2-6	-	ASSVTESNVLT
14	TRBD1	TRBV5-1	TRBJ2-2	-	ASSLVGTANTGELF
14	TRBD1	TRBV11-1	TRBJ2-7	-	ASSLGTGVYPYEQY
14	-	TRBV27	TRBJ2-5	-	ASSQARTAGQETQY
9	-	TRBV14	TRBJ2-5	-	ASSTGETQY
13	-	TRBV5-1	TRBJ2-3	-	ASSPLDSETDTQY
14	TRBD1	TRBV25-1	TRBJ2-5	-	ASSEGGRGLQETQY
11	-	TRBV5-1	TRBJ2-7	once	ASSFESPYEQY
10	-	TRBV29-1	TRBJ1-1	-	SVGRGSTEAF
13	TRBD1	TRBV28	TRBJ2-1	-	ASNDRGRMYNEQF
12	TRBD1	TRBV19	TRBJ2-7	-	ASSSGQGTYEQY
13	TRBD2	TRBV11-2	TRBJ2-1	-	ASSSFRRGANEQF
12	-	TRBV7-9	TRBJ2-1	-	ASSPDSDYNEQF
15	-	TRBV28	TRBJ2-7	once	ASSLWERASLRREQY
13	TRBD1	TRBV27	TRBJ2-1	-	ASSLPGQAYNEQF
13	-	TRBV28	TRBJ2-7	-	ASSSVGLLVYEQY
11	-	TRBV7-8	TRBJ2-1	-	ASKWGRGNEQF
11	-	TRBV28	TRBJ1-2	-	ASRSQRNYGYT
13	TRBD1	TRBV28	TRBJ1-5	-	ASRRTGGGNQPQH
12	TRBD1	TRBV5-1	TRBJ1-6	-	ASSSGQGGSPLH
12	-	TRBV19	TRBJ2-1	-	ASKGGFSYNEQF
14	-	TRBV28	TRBJ2-7	-	ASSSTSITGSAEQY
18	TRBD2	TRBV4-1	TRBJ2-2	-	ASSQEGGPGLAGNTGELF